Below are 29 T cell receptor beta chains sequenced from a single sample in a study of control samples from healthy donors and cancer patients. Sequencing used immunoSEQ multiplex PCR; TCRdb keeps in-frame clones, though not all of them. This table holds under 200,000 clones, roughly nine tenths found once. Sequencing was performed on blood. All receptors come from a woman in her 30s in good health.

The V gene is TRBV9, the J gene TRBJ1-5; possible D gene TRBD1, 5 bases. This CDR3 has 14 residues. Germline V gene lookup returns CDR1 SGDLS and CDR2 YYNGEE. Trimming stripped 2 bases from V and 5 bases from J, with 11 bases between. The CDR3 sequence: CASSVGGGYQPQHF. CDR3 DNA: TGTGCCAGCAGCGTTGGGGGGGGTTATCAGCCCCAGCATTTT.

The J gene is TRBJ2-2, the V gene TRBV28; tentatively, D is TRBD2 (5 bases). Trimming pared 2 bases from V and 1 base from J, leaving 11 bases between. Germline-derived CDR1 and CDR2 are MDHEN and SYDVKM. The length of the CDR3 is 16 residues. CDR3 sequence: CASSLLGGLNTGELFF. CDR3 coding DNA: TGTGCCAGCAGTTTACTTGGCGGGCTGAACACCGGGGAGCTGTTTTTT.

The rearrangement links TRBV10-3 to TRBJ1-5, with D unclear. Trimming shortened V by 0 bases and J by 3 bases, and 6 bases separated the two germline ends. The CDR3 contains 14 residues. Germline CDR1 reads ENHRY; CDR2 reads SYGVKD. CDR3 nucleotide sequence: TGTGCCATCAGTGAGTCGACTAACAATCAGCCCCAGCATTTT. This sequence encodes CAISESTNNQPQHF.

This chain connects TRBV24-1 to TRBJ2-1; D tentatively fits TRBD1 or TRBD2 (5 bases each). The CDR3 covers 16 residues. Deletions cut 4 bases from V and 0 bases from J, with 12 bases between. CDR1 and CDR2 from the germline V gene are KGHDR and SFDVKD. CDR3 residues: CATSDGTSSSYNEQFF. CDR3 nucleotide sequence: TGTGCCACCAGTGACGGGACGAGCAGCTCCTACAATGAGCAGTTCTTC.

The CDR3 bases are TGTGCCACCAGAGCGGGAGGACCCTACAATGAGCAGTTCTTC. Encoded protein: CATRAGGPYNEQFF. V usage is TRBV27 and J usage is TRBJ2-1; 9 nucleotides match TRBD2. The CDR3 sequence is 14 residues long. The V segment lost 10 bases and the J segment 2 bases; nucleotides outside the gene matches: 6. In germline, CDR1 is MNHEY, CDR2 SMNVEV (reference sequence).

The chain carries TRBV5-4 and TRBJ2-3; 7 bases are shared with TRBD2. With V trimmed by 1 base and J by 1 base, 3 bases remained unmatched. The CDR3 length is 15 residues. Germline values: CDR1 SGHNT, CDR2 YYREEE (reference sequence). CDR3 in DNA: TGTGCCAGCAGCTTGTCTAGCGGCGGCACAGATACGCAGTATTTT. It translates to CASSLSSGGTDTQYF. Filled out from reference TRBV5-4 and TRBJ2-3, the complete variable domain reads ETGVTQSPTHLIKTRGQQVTLRCSSQSGHNTVSWYQQALGQGPQFIFQYYREEENGRGNFPPRFSGLQFPNYSSELNVNALELDDSALYLCASSLSSGGTDTQYFGPGTRLTVL.

The CDR3 reads CASSYSGQGPQHF. In nucleotides, the CDR3 is TGTGCCAGCAGTTACTCGGGACAGGGTCCCCAGCATTTT. This chain uses TRBV6-5 with TRBJ1-5; 9 bases match TRBD1. V dropped 0 bases and J dropped 10; count of bases not matched to a gene: 1. Germline lookup yields CDR1 MNHEY and CDR2 SVGAGI. This CDR3 is 13 amino acids long.

This chain uses TRBV28 with TRBJ2-1; D perhaps matches TRBD1 (6 bases). Germline assignment: CDR1 MDHEN and CDR2 SYDVKM. Trimming removed 8 bases from V and 8 bases from J, with 16 bases in between. The CDR3 runs 13 residues. The CDR3 reads CASYHRERDEQFF. The CDR3 region has the DNA TGTGCCAGCTACCACAGGGAGAGAGATGAGCAGTTCTTC.

The V gene is TRBV10-3, the J gene TRBJ2-1, with D maybe TRBD2 (6 bases). The CDR3 loop spans 13 amino acids. Trimming cost V 0 bases and J 7 bases, with 7 bases left between them. Germline loops: CDR1 ENHRY, CDR2 SYGVKD. CDR3 protein: CAISESEGNEQFF. CDR3 nucleotides: TGTGCCATCAGTGAGTCGGAGGGTAATGAGCAGTTCTTC.

The chain is built from TRBV28 and TRBJ2-3, with D tentatively TRBD2 (6 bases). CDR1 and CDR2 from the germline V gene are MDHEN and SYDVKM. The CDR3 length is 16 residues. The V end was cut by 8 bases, the J end by 6 bases, with 24 bases between. Written as DNA, the CDR3 is TGTGCCAGCGGCGGGTCTATCGCGGAGGGGAGGGATACGCAGTATTTT. Translating it yields CASGGSIAEGRDTQYF.

The gene calls are TRBV5-1 and TRBJ1-2; D is perhaps TRBD1 (5 bases). This CDR3 region has 14 residues. V was clipped by 4 bases and J by 2 bases, with 12 bases between them. Germline CDR1 SGHRS, CDR2 YFSETQ. The CDR3 nucleotides are TGCGCCAGCAGCCCAGGGAGTTTCAACTATGGCTACACCTTC. Translating it yields CASSPGSFNYGYTF. Variable domain in full (rest from reference TRBV5-1 and TRBJ1-2): KAGVTQTPRYLIKTRGQQVTLSCSPISGHRSVSWYQQTPGQGLQFLFEYFSETQRNKGNFPGRFSGRQFSNSRSEMNVSTLELGDSALYLCASSPGSFNYGYTFGSGTRLTVV.

The chain joins TRBV28 to TRBJ1-6; D might be TRBD1 (5 bases). The CDR3 has 15 amino acids. V was clipped by 3 bases and J by 5 bases, with 11 bases between them. Germline CDR1 MDHEN, CDR2 SYDVKM. The CDR3 is CASSLAGSHNSPLHF. Here the CDR3 DNA reads TGTGCCAGCAGTTTGGCAGGGTCCCATAATTCACCCCTCCACTTT.

The chain recombines TRBV29-1 with TRBJ1-1; no clear D. The CDR3 has 10 amino acids. Germline V gives CDR1 SQVTM, CDR2 ANQGSEA. The V end was cut by 4 bases, the J end by 3 bases, with 3 bases between. The CDR3 loop is CSVADTEAFF. In DNA, the CDR3 is TGCAGCGTTGCAGACACTGAAGCTTTCTTT.

V usage is TRBV21-1 and J usage is TRBJ2-3; the D call of TRBD2 is as the table states it, not checked on the DNA. TRBV21-1 is deemed a pseudogene. CDR3 size: 16 residues. This CDR3 is CASSKAARVRTDTQYF. The CDR3 DNA follows: TGTGCCAGCAGCAAAGCCGCCCGGGTAAGGACAGATACGCAGTATTTT.

The V and J genes are TRBV10-2 and TRBJ2-3; perhaps TRBD1 as D (6 bases). Germline lookup yields CDR1 WSHSY and CDR2 SAAADI. V gave up 6 bases and J gave up 1 base, with 14 bases separating them. There are 15 residues in the CDR3. Here the CDR3 reads CASSEQGLGTDTQYF. DNA of the CDR3: TGCGCCAGCAGCGAACAGGGTTTGGGCACAGATACGCAGTATTTT.

This clone was counted only a few times. This rearrangement joins TRBV20-1 to TRBJ2-7, with D perhaps matching TRBD1 or TRBD2 (5 bases each). The germline V and J ends were trimmed by 8 bases and 3 bases, with 11 bases remaining between them. Germline V gene lookup returns CDR1 DFQATT and CDR2 SNEGSKA (reference sequence). The CDR3 has 11 amino acids. CDR3 region: CSPGTDYEQYF. CDR3 bases: TGCAGTCCCGGGACGGACTACGAGCAGTACTTC.

The chain combines TRBV28 with TRBJ2-2; no reliable D call. The CDR3 totals 13 residues. The germline gives CDR1 MDHEN, CDR2 SYDVKM. V lost 2 bases and J 5 bases, leaving 6 bases between the germline ends. The CDR3 protein is CASSLGYTGELFF. CDR3 in DNA: TGTGCCAGCAGTTTAGGGTATACCGGGGAGCTGTTTTTT.

This clone was seen once. V is TRBV20-1 and J is TRBJ2-5, with 7 nucleotides matching TRBD2. This CDR3 contains 13 residues. The trim removed 3 bases at V and 1 base at J, leaving 2 bases unmatched. The germline gives CDR1 DFQATT, CDR2 SNEGSKA (reference sequence). CDR3 bases: TGCAGTGCTAGTAGGACTAGCCAAGAGACCCAGTACTTC. Its protein is CSASRTSQETQYF.

The CDR3 protein is CASSITEWGTDTQYF. As DNA, the CDR3 is TGTGCCAGTAGTATAACGGAGTGGGGCACAGATACGCAGTATTTT. V and J are TRBV19 and TRBJ2-3; D unclear. Germline CDR1 LNHDA, CDR2 SQIVND (reference sequence). Trimming pared 2 bases from V and 1 base from J, leaving 10 bases between. The CDR3 is 15 amino acids. Variable domain in full (rest from reference TRBV19 and TRBJ2-3): DGGITQSPKYLFRKEGQNVTLSCEQNLNHDAMYWYRQDPGQGLRLIYYSQIVNDFQKGDIAEGYSVSREKKESFPLTVTSAQKNPTAFYLCASSITEWGTDTQYFGPGTRLTVL.

The chain has TRBV5-1 and TRBJ1-5; D remains ambiguous. Germline CDR1 and CDR2: SGHRS and YFSETQ. This CDR3 spans 13 amino acids. V was clipped by 6 bases and J by 4 bases, with 11 bases between them. CDR3 in amino acids: CASIHFRNQPQHF. CDR3 sequence (DNA): TGCGCCAGCATCCATTTTCGAAATCAGCCCCAGCATTTT.

The chain combines TRBV27 with TRBJ2-3; TRBD2 matches at 15 bases. The germline V gene has CDR1 MNHEY and CDR2 SMNVEV (reference sequence). Trimming cost V 6 bases and J 3 bases; bases outside gene matches: 7. This CDR3 region has 17 residues. The CDR3 nucleotides read TGTGCCAGCAGACGGACTAGCGGGGGGGCCCTGACAGATACGCAGTATTTT. Protein sequence: CASRRTSGGALTDTQYF.

This clone was seen just once. The chain carries TRBV3-1 (or the pseudogene TRBV3-2) and TRBJ2-7; no clear D gene. The CDR3 spans 13 residues. V lost 4 bases and J 0 bases, leaving 7 bases between the germline ends. Germline values: CDR1 LGHDT, CDR2 YNNKEL (reference sequence). The CDR3 DNA reads TGTGCCAGCAGCCGGCAAAGCTCCTACGAGCAGTACTTC. It specifies CASSRQSSYEQYF.

As for this clone: Other DNA sequences in the same sample also yield this CDR3. The chain uses TRBV19 and TRBJ1-5; no clear D. Germline lookup yields CDR1 LNHDA and CDR2 SQIVND (reference sequence). The CDR3 loop spans 13 amino acids. Trimming left V 1 base short and J 4 bases short, with 5 bases between. CDR3 DNA: TGTGCCAGTAGTATAGGGCGGAATCAGCCCCAGCATTTT. This gives the protein CASSIGRNQPQHF.

This chain joins TRBV11-3 and TRBJ2-7; perhaps TRBD1 as D (6 bases). This CDR3 spans 14 amino acids. Trimming took 2 bases from V and 0 from J, leaving 8 bases between them. The germline V gene encodes CDR1 SGHNT and CDR2 YENEEA. The CDR3 nucleotides are TGTGCCAGCAGCTTATTAGGGGGCTCCTACGAGCAGTACTTC. Its protein is CASSLLGGSYEQYF.

The chain combines TRBV10-3 with TRBJ2-1; 10 bases match TRBD2. The junction had 11 bases not matched to a gene; V was cut back by 5 bases and J by 7 bases. Per germline, CDR1 ENHRY and CDR2 SYGVKD. This CDR3 contains 16 residues. The CDR3 coding sequence is TGTGCCATCAGTACCAGCGGGAGGGCCATTCGGAATGAGCAGTTCTTC. Translating gives CAISTSGRAIRNEQFF.

This chain joins TRBV29-1 and TRBJ2-3; 9 bases fit TRBD2. Trimming cost V 6 bases and J 2 bases; bases outside gene matches: 3. This CDR3 is built from 13 residues. Germline CDR1 SQVTM, CDR2 ANQGSEA. DNA of the CDR3: TGCAGCGTGGGACTAGCCTTCACAGATACGCAGTATTTT. It yields the protein CSVGLAFTDTQYF.

The CDR3: CASKGQGTDTQYF. CDR3 in DNA: TGTGCCAGCAAGGGACAGGGCACAGATACGCAGTATTTT. The chain employs TRBV25-1 and TRBJ2-3, with 8 bases identical to TRBD1. V lost 7 bases, J lost 1 base, and 1 base stayed unmatched. CDR3 length equals 13 residues. Germline-derived CDR1 and CDR2 are MGHDK and SYGVNS. The full variable domain, with the rest looked up from reference TRBV25-1 and TRBJ2-3, is EADIYQTPRYLVIGTGKKITLECSQTMGHDKMYWYQQDPGMELHLIHYSYGVNSTEKGDLSSESTVSRIRTEHFPLTLESARPSHTSQYLCASKGQGTDTQYFGPGTRLTVL.

The chain joins TRBV28 to TRBJ2-6, with D tentatively TRBD2 (5 bases). Germline CDR1 and CDR2: MDHEN and SYDVKM. This CDR3 is built from 15 residues. The V end lost 4 bases, the J end lost 4 bases, and 11 bases lay between the germline ends. CDR3: CASSSPGSGANVLTF. CDR3 nucleotides: TGTGCCAGCAGTTCTCCGGGGTCCGGGGCCAACGTCCTGACTTTC.

The chain is built from TRBV6-5 and TRBJ1-2; possible D gene TRBD1, 6 bases. V gave up 6 bases and J gave up 2 bases, with 10 bases separating them. The germline V gene encodes CDR1 MNHEY and CDR2 SVGAGI. The CDR3 is made up of 13 amino acids. The CDR3 DNA reads as TGTGCCAGCAGGGGCACAGGGAACTATGGCTACACCTTC. This sequence encodes CASRGTGNYGYTF.